Below, 17 T cell receptor beta chains from the same sample are listed, as sequenced in a study of post-analysis software for immune sequencing data. Study results and limitations: Controls had lower frequencies than patients of roughly five TRBV segments, which included TRBV5-6, TRBV5-1 and TRBV20-1.

The library was made from cDNA and included unique molecular identifiers. MiXCR, run by TCRdb on the PCR reads, gives a single entry per CDR3 protein. The table records 350,000 to 500,000 distinct CDR3 sequences, 39% of them present only once. These receptors' antigens are unknown. The sequenced material came from blood. The receptors come from a girl aged 2 to 9 with multiple sclerosis.

The J gene is TRBJ1-2, the V gene TRBV12-5; 7 nucleotides line up with TRBD1. With V trimmed by 1 base and J by 8 bases, 7 bases remained unmatched. Germline values: CDR1 LGHNT, CDR2 FRNRAP. CDR3 length: 14 residues. CDR3 nucleotides: TGTGCTAGTGGTTTGGCCGGGACAGCGGCGGGCTACACCTTC. Translated: CASGLAGTAAGYTF.

This sequence joins TRBV4-1 and TRBJ1-1; D unresolved. V gave up 4 bases and J gave up 5 bases, with 14 bases separating them. Germline V gene lookup returns CDR1 MGHRA and CDR2 YSYEKL. The CDR3 runs 14 residues. The CDR3 is CASSPREDRTEAFF. CDR3 sequence (DNA): TGCGCCAGCAGCCCCCGGGAGGACCGGACTGAAGCTTTCTTT.

The chain links TRBV5-1 to TRBJ2-1; 9 bases match TRBD1. The germline V gene has CDR1 SGHRS and CDR2 YFSETQ. Trimming cost V 7 bases and J 9 bases; bases outside gene matches: 20. CDR3 length: 17 amino acids. The CDR3 nucleotides are TGCGCCAGCGGCCCGCTTTTTTACAGGGGGCAAGATTTTGAGCAGTTCTTC. Protein sequence: CASGPLFYRGQDFEQFF.

The table lists this clonotype with a count of one. The V call is TRBV6-5, the J call TRBJ2-1; unclear D gene. The CDR3 sequence is 13 residues long. Per the germline V gene, CDR1 is MNHEY and CDR2 is SVGAGI. Trimming removed 0 bases at V and 8 bases at J, with 8 bases between. The CDR3 spells CASSYSTSHEQFF. The CDR3 DNA sequence: TGTGCCAGCAGTTACTCTACAAGTCATGAGCAGTTCTTC.

The chain couples TRBV6-1 to TRBJ1-1, with D uncertain. Germline V gene sequence: CDR1 MNHNS, CDR2 SASEGT. V lost 3 bases and J lost 8, with 13 bases in between. There are 13 residues in the CDR3. DNA for the CDR3: TGTGCCAGCAGTGATACGGGCCTCGGGGAAGCTTTCTTT. As protein: CASSDTGLGEAFF.

This chain links TRBV18 with TRBJ2-7; TRBD2 might be the D (5 bases). The V end was cut by 9 bases, the J end by 7 bases, with 22 bases between. The CDR3 totals 14 residues. Germline CDR1 KGHSH, CDR2 LQKENI. This CDR3 is CASFSGGVGDEQYF. The CDR3, as DNA: TGTGCCAGTTTCAGCGGCGGAGTGGGCGATGAGCAGTACTTC.

This clonotype was seen only a few times. This chain joins TRBV7-2 and TRBJ2-5; unclear D gene. The DNA end favors TRBJ2-7, so the J call may be wrong. Germline loops: CDR1 SGHTA, CDR2 FQGNSA. This CDR3 has 13 residues. This CDR3 reads CASSLRNEYEQYF. The DNA of the CDR3 is TGTGCCAGCAGCTTACGGAACGAGTACGAGCAGTACTTC.

This clonotype has a handful of counts. The chain uses TRBV5-5 and TRBJ2-1; 13 positions match TRBD2. The CDR3 covers 20 residues. Per the germline V gene, CDR1 is SGHKS and CDR2 is YYEKEE (reference sequence). V gave up 0 bases and J gave up 1 base; unmatched junction bases: 10. CDR3 residues: CASSLGLTSGRALSYNEQFF. CDR3 in DNA: TGTGCCAGCAGCTTGGGATTAACTAGCGGGAGGGCCTTATCCTACAATGAGCAGTTCTTC. The variable domain in full, completed from reference TRBV5-5 and TRBJ2-1, reads DAGVTQSPTHLIKTRGQQVTLRCSPISGHKSVSWYQQVLGQGPQFIFQYYEKEERGRGNFPDRFSARQFPNYSSELNVNALLLGDSALYLCASSLGLTSGRALSYNEQFFGPGTRLTVL.

The V call is TRBV20-1, the J call TRBJ2-7; possibly TRBD2 for D (6 bases). V was shortened by 3 bases and J by 9 bases, with 15 bases between the two germline ends. In germline, CDR1 is DFQATT, CDR2 SNEGSKA (reference sequence). This CDR3 comprises 12 residues. The CDR3 DNA is TGCAGTGCTAGTCGCCCTCGGGAGTTGCAGTACTTC. This codes for CSASRPRELQYF.

A few counts support this clonotype. The J gene is TRBJ2-5, the V gene TRBV29-1; TRBD2 matches 7 bases. The CDR3 covers 14 residues. V dropped 7 bases and J dropped 5; count of bases not matched to a gene: 13. Germline CDR1 SQVTM, CDR2 ANQGSEA. CDR3 sequence: CSGGGGPIGETQYF. CDR3 coding DNA: TGCAGCGGGGGGGGAGGCCCGATTGGGGAGACCCAGTACTTC. Together with reference TRBV29-1 and TRBJ2-5, the CDR3 gives the full variable domain: SAVISQKPSRDICQRGTSLTIQCQVDSQVTMMFWYRQQPGQSLTLIATANQGSEATYESGFVIDKFPISRPNLTFSTLTVSNMSPEDSSIYLCSGGGGPIGETQYFGPGTRLLVL.

In DNA form, the CDR3 reads TGTGCCAGCAGTTACAATGGTCTCCCTAGCCGTCCCTCCTACAATGAGCAGTTCTTC. Residues: CASSYNGLPSRPSYNEQFF. This sequence joins TRBV6-5 and TRBJ2-1, with TRBD2 as a possible D gene (5 bases). CDR1 and CDR2 from the germline V gene are MNHEY and SVGAGI. The CDR3 has 19 amino acids. Trimming cost V 2 bases and J 0 bases, with 20 bases left between them.

The chain links TRBV12-3 or TRBV12-4 to TRBJ2-1; 10 nucleotides align to TRBD2. Trimming took 5 bases from V and 5 from J; bases not matched to a gene: 6. The CDR3 is 15 amino acids. The CDR3 sequence is CASSRTSGFHNEQFF. The DNA for the CDR3 is TGTGCCAGCAGTAGGACTAGCGGATTCCACAATGAGCAGTTCTTC.

This clonotype was picked up a small number of times. The chain recombines TRBV21-1 with TRBJ1-6; the table calls TRBD1, which could not be checked here. TRBV21-1 is a pseudogene locus. This CDR3 contains 13 residues. The CDR3 coding sequence is TGTGCCAGCAGCAAAGAGGGGGGTTCACCCCTCCACTTT. Protein: CASSKEGGSPLHF.

The CDR3 is CASSQVIRQGTQPQHF. CDR3 nucleotide sequence: TGCGCCAGCAGCCAGGTCATCAGGCAGGGAACCCAGCCCCAGCATTTT. The gene calls are TRBV4-1 and TRBJ1-5; D possibly corresponds to TRBD1 (5 bases). The CDR3 covers 16 residues. Germline lookup yields CDR1 MGHRA and CDR2 YSYEKL. V was clipped by 3 bases and J by 7 bases, with 19 bases between them.

This rearrangement joins TRBV20-1 to TRBJ1-1, with TRBD1 matching 7 bases. The CDR3 loop spans 13 amino acids. Unmatched junction bases numbered 3, after V lost 5 bases and J lost 0 bases. The germline V gene encodes CDR1 DFQATT and CDR2 SNEGSKA (reference sequence). In DNA, the CDR3 is TGCAGTGCTCCGGACAGGTTGAACACTGAAGCTTTCTTT. This encodes CSAPDRLNTEAFF.

The chain recombines TRBV5-5 with TRBJ2-5, with TRBD2 matching over 11 bases. The CDR3 spans 15 residues. Unmatched junction bases numbered 5, after V lost 2 bases and J lost 5 bases. Germline V lookup: CDR1 SGHKS, CDR2 YYEKEE (reference sequence). The CDR3 DNA is TGTGCCAGCAGCTTCCTAGCGGGGGGAGGGGAGACCCAGTACTTC. Its protein is CASSFLAGGGETQYF.

The chain uses TRBV30 and TRBJ1-2, with 7 positions matching TRBD1. The trim removed 2 bases at V and 9 bases at J, leaving 9 bases unmatched. Germline V lookup: CDR1 GTSNPN, CDR2 SVGIG (reference sequence). The CDR3 length is 13 residues. Written as DNA, the CDR3 is TGTGCCTGGAGTAGATTGAGACAGGGTAGCTACACCTTC. Translation gives CAWSRLRQGSYTF.